The entry that follows covers one T cell receptor beta chain sequence. Its specificity is unknown. Profiled with immunoSEQ multiplex PCR; TCRdb holds only in-frame clones, not every one. The top ten clones hold around 2.2% of a sample with around 66,000 clones, roughly 87% of them seen once. The record originates from a study of OX40 agonist ivuxolimab in advanced cancers. On the study more broadly: Dose-escalation patients were diagnosed with hepatocellular carcinoma, melanoma, renal cell cancer or head and neck cancer. At about 81% male, the cohort had a mean age of 60 years, ranging from 23 to 79. General study points: Both blood CD4+ and CD8+ T cells showed clonal growth by week 6 at 0.1 to 3.0 mg/kg. With doses of 0.1-3.0 mg/kg, partial responders showed among the lowest clonal expansion.

The TCR sequence derives from an adult with an advanced solid tumor such as melanoma, head and neck, liver or kidney cancer. The sample here was CD4+ or CD8+ T cells sorted from blood, taken in a trial of the OX40 agonist ivuxolimab.

For the CDR3, the DNA is TGTGCCAGCAGCCCGATGGACAGGCCGACCTACGAGCAGTACTTC. Amino acid sequence: CASSPMDRPTYEQYF. The genes are TRBV5-4 and TRBJ2-7; 7 bases are a match to TRBD1. Germline V lookup: CDR1 SGHNT, CDR2 YYREEE (reference sequence). J lost 2 bases, V lost 4 bases, and 9 bases had no gene match. This CDR3 has 15 residues. The full variable domain, completed using reference TRBV5-4 and TRBJ2-7, is ETGVTQSPTHLIKTRGQQVTLRCSSQSGHNTVSWYQQALGQGPQFIFQYYREEENGRGNFPPRFSGLQFPNYSSELNVNALELDDSALYLCASSPMDRPTYEQYFGPGTRLTVT.